The present TCR beta chain was sequenced within a study of cytomegalovirus exposure and HLA in healthy donors (dated by TCRdb to about 2017). About the investigation overall: According to an earlier analysis of several hundred of the donors, about 179 million T cells yielded 90 million to 130 million unique TCR beta sequences and around 300 Gb of sequence data. An early release covering roughly 600 HLA-typed donors comprised roughly 300 gigabases of sequencing data and 85 million to 100 million unique TCR sequences. Of the roughly 410 genotyped donors, over 80% were placed in the genetic ancestry cluster associated with self-reported Caucasian donors. The study aimed to test whether signatures of past pathogen exposure could be identified by cataloging public T cell receptors. The T cell repertoires of some 670 subjects were profiled by immunosequencing and related to cytomegalovirus serostatus. A separate validation cohort of roughly 120 different subjects was used in addition to the roughly 620-subject first cohort. High-throughput TCR immunosequencing, statistical association of individual TCRs with disease status, and machine learning were combined to predict cytomegalovirus infection status. A later analysis re-examined previously published TCR beta repertoires from 610 or so donors and added high-resolution HLA genotyping to investigate patterns of TCR occurrence. Rather than using new phenotypic data, the later analysis identified candidate immune exposures from TCR beta sequences and from how often those sequences occurred across donors. An earlier analysis of 587 of the donors applied high-throughput TCR beta sequencing to assess whether each TCR beta V gene segment acted as functional or pseudogenic. Donor age, sex, ethnicity and CMV serostatus were compiled together with the repertoire data. In a later genetic analysis, genome-wide SNP genotypes for about 55% of the 666 donors were used, and that subset was treated as a discovery cohort. Every repertoire in the discovery cohort had been generated on one and the same sequencing platform. Both class I and class II loci were covered by HLA typing, at four-digit resolution. Typing coverage differed by locus: A, B, C, DRB1 and DQB1 were typed in roughly 629-630 donors, DQA1 in about 500, DPA1 in 600 to 610, and DPB1 in 450 to 480. Because of strong linkage in the cohort, a handful of DR-DQ haplotypes were treated as single units for association and clustering. Across about 370 genotyped donors of the cohort, an average of 235,054 unique TCR beta nucleotide sequences per donor were sequenced, and approximately 19% of those sequences were non-productive. Beyond this particular receptor, the publication reports: The presence/absence analyses assumed that sequencing depth was roughly uniform across donors, and that assumption may not be true. The sequencing pipeline was judged likely to have produced a cluster of highly shared sequence variants as a technical artifact. Some IMGT-functional V segments, including TRBV6-2 and TRBV6-3, could not be told apart with the 87-base-pair reads, so those segments were excluded. While some public TCRs were present in many individuals, most TCR sequences turned up only very rarely across donors. When HLA alleles, especially DR and DQ, strongly co-occurred, TCR associations were difficult to assign to individual alleles. In a later analysis, 15,000 to 20,000 TCR beta sequences were associated with specific HLA alleles at a false discovery rate of 0.05. For the cohort, immune exposure information was limited to CMV serostatus. Compared with equally common non-associated chains, HLA-associated TCR beta chains in a later analysis were more clonally expanded and had lower generation probabilities. An earlier analysis of several hundred of the donors showed that most TCR beta V segments appeared in productive rearrangements either about 87% or about 30% of the time, which broadly matched IMGT annotations. A later analysis found that TCR association rates varied across HLA loci, with DRB1 alleles showing the most associated TCRs and HLA-C alleles the fewest. Cytomegalovirus status was reported to be diagnosed by the classifier with high specificity and sensitivity in both the original and validation cohorts. Correlated functional status among segregating V segments might reflect linkage disequilibrium, but an unknown experimental factor could not be ruled out. In vitro tests confirmed that a few of the cytomegalovirus-associated TCR beta chains recognize cytomegalovirus antigens. In a later analysis, several top co-occurrence clusters were reported to appear linked to parvovirus B19, influenza, CMV and Epstein-Barr virus. A total of about 180 TCR beta chains were listed by the study as associated with cytomegalovirus. In a later genetic analysis, a missense DCLRE1C variant was associated with V-gene and J-gene trimming of TCR beta chains, and the association was replicated in an independent cohort. This cohort had only TCR beta chains sequenced, and the lack of alpha or paired-chain data limited which features could be detected. A further reported finding was that TCR beta sequences accurately predicted the HLA-A and HLA-B alleles for most subjects in the first cohort. The earlier analysis of approximately 560 of the donors excluded fewer than 20 rarely observed V segments, including chromosome 9 orphons, because counts were too low. Because HLA typing was unavailable for some donors at each locus, only the typed subset was used in association tests. A later genetic analysis reported fewer N-insertions in productive TCRs among donors in an Asian-associated ancestry cluster than the approximately 700-donor mean. It was suggested by the authors that the approach could potentially be generalized to other disease states and immunological phenotypes. Most CMV-associated TCR beta chains appeared to be HLA-restricted in a later analysis, and the HLA associations seemed to be driven largely by CMV exposure.

The cohort consisted of more than 650 healthy bone marrow donors. Cohort members were all nominally healthy when sampled, although unrecorded immune exposures were likely present. The donor was CMV seropositive and belonged to the group of 250 to 300 seropositive cohort members. A peripheral blood sample was provided by each donor, and peripheral blood mononuclear cells were used for TCR beta sequencing. Genomic DNA was extracted from the blood cell samples with the Qiagen DNeasy Blood Extraction Kit. Points on this clone: Its antigen is not yet known. Base quality data are lacking; no much larger clone is found one base away.

The V end loses 4 bases and the J end loses 7 bases, and a stretch of 13 bases separates them. The CDR3 contains 13 residues, cysteine and phenylalanine counted. Just the 39-base CDR3 DNA is kept, in frame starting at base 1. CDR1 and CDR2 (MGHDK, SYGVNS) derive from the germline V gene. Libraries were made using the immunoSEQ multiplex PCR assay. The multiplex PCR relied on a mix of 60 forward primers for TCR Vbeta segments and 13 reverse primers for TCR Jbeta segments. The CDR3 region of rearranged TCR beta genes was amplified from genomic DNA by a multiplex PCR assay. The Illumina HiSeq System was used to sequence the amplified TCR beta libraries as 87-base-pair reads. Per the authors' processing: Across the roughly 670 repertoires, a later analysis counted tens of millions of unique TCR beta chains, some 11 million of which were shared by at least two donors. A nearest-neighbor algorithm error-corrected the raw reads and collapsed the reads into unique sequences, merging closely related sequences to remove PCR and sequencing errors. CDR3 sequences were aligned to IMGT reference sequences to assign V, D and J gene segments. Each retained sequence needed at least a six-nucleotide match to both a V gene segment and a J gene segment. A rearrangement counted as productive if the CDR3 had no stop codons and remained in frame with V and J, and every other rearrangement counted as non-productive. CDR3 was defined by IMGT convention, running from the second conserved V-encoded cysteine to the conserved J-encoded phenylalanine. In an earlier analysis of around 570 of the donors, sequences lacking an unambiguous match to a single V gene segment were excluded. An earlier analysis of a few hundred of the donors called V segments functional above 56.7% productive rearrangements and segregating when the between-donor standard deviation exceeded 5%. A statistical classification framework was built to diagnose cytomegalovirus status from the catalog of TCR beta chain sequences. In a later analysis, TCR nucleotide sequences were compared against IMGT/GENE-DB human TR gene sequences so that V and J genes could be assigned. A later analysis assigned CDR3 sequences and most-parsimonious VDJ recombination scenarios with the TCRdist pipeline. In a later analysis, each TCR beta chain was defined by its CDR3 amino acid sequence together with its V-gene family, and reads without a unique V-gene family were excluded. A later analysis removed 500 to 650 highly shared, low-generation-probability nucleotide sequences to deal with suspected cross-contamination and a sequencing artifact. For each public chain, a later analysis derived a clonal expansion index from normalized ranks of inferred template counts within each repertoire. In a later analysis, generation probabilities were computed with a VDJ recombination model fitted to out-of-frame rearrangements, and the resulting probabilities were checked against IGoR. Hypergeometric tests were used in a later analysis to score TCR-TCR, TCR-HLA and TCR-CMV co-occurrence, with a repertoire-size bias correction applied to the TCR pairs. In a later analysis, false discovery rates were estimated by permuting HLA or CMV assignments 20 times. A later analysis grouped co-occurring TCRs with DBSCAN, adding TCRdist sequence similarity when clustering within HLA-allele-positive subsets. For co-occurrence clustering, repertoires with fewer than 30,000 or more than 120,000 public chains were excluded, along with a handful of repertoires with anomalous nucleotide sharing. This is the immuneACCESS table as TCRdb keeps it, with only in-frame sequences that have V and J called. A part of the clones is gone; compared with another copy, unresolved V genes explain less than half, and the rest is unexplained. The V and J calls and the clone size are those of that table, but D and trimming were determined from the DNA. This sample holds about 83,000 clones; 60% to 85% were observed only once. Approximately 5.6% of the sample rests with the top ten.

This chain is built from TRBV25-1 and TRBJ1-2; TRBD1 is possibly the D segment (6 matching bases). The sample comprised PBMCs. The TCR was taken from a man between 18 and 29 years old in good health and CMV-seropositive. DNA sequence: TGTGCCAGCAGTGTTGTGGGGGCGGGTGGCTACACCTTC. It translates as CASSVVGAGGYTF.